The text below deals with one TCR beta chain. Its specificity is unknown. The time point here: baseline pretreatment blood. The sample's treatment: 15 Gy SBRT to primary tumor, nephrectomy 4 weeks later. Blood was sampled at baseline, 2 weeks and 4 weeks after SBRT. The sample is drawn from a study of radiation and T cells in renal cell carcinoma. Study-wide findings and caveats: Top tumor clonotypes rose in blood 2 weeks post-radiation, then contracted.

Using immunoSEQ multiplex PCR, the repertoire was profiled, and TCRdb retains in-frame clones only, with some absent. This sample yields some 150,000 clones, of which 70% to 90% are seen a single time; around 12% belongs to the top ten. The CDR3 covers 15 residues. V lost 2 bases to trimming and J lost 7 bases; unmatched junction nucleotides: 7. The germline V gene encodes CDR1 KGHSH and CDR2 LQKENI. This chain joins TRBV18 and TRBJ2-1, with 8 bases that match TRBD1. The source is a woman in her forties or fifties with renal cell carcinoma. Sequencing used blood, obtained from a patient whose treatment included radiotherapy and nephrectomy. In nucleotides, the CDR3 is TGTGCCAGCTCACCAACGTCAGGGGGCTTGAATGAGCAGTTCTTC. Protein product: CASSPTSGGLNEQFF. Supplemented by reference TRBV18 and TRBJ2-1, the full variable domain reads NAGVMQNPRHLVRRRGQEARLRCSPMKGHSHVYWYRQLPEEGLKFMVYLQKENIIDESGMPKERFSAEFPKEGPSILRIQQVVRGDSAAYFCASSPTSGGLNEQFFGPGTRLTVL.